The 28 T cell receptor beta chains below come from one sample, sequenced in a study of PD-1 blockade in classical Hodgkin lymphoma. Measured with immunoSEQ multiplex PCR; TCRdb has only the in-frame clones, and not every one. The sample consists of about 35,000 clones, roughly 90% of them appearing once. This sample's time point: newly diagnosed, previously untreated cHL patient sample. Magnetic negative selection served to purify CD4+ T cells out of PBMCs that had been thawed. Sequencing input: CD4+ T cells from blood. These receptors originate from a human donor with classical Hodgkin lymphoma.

The J gene is TRBJ2-7, the V gene TRBV6-5; 8 bases are shared with TRBD1. CDR3 size: 14 residues. Trimming removed 2 bases from V and 1 base from J; junction bases left unmatched: 1. CDR1 MNHEY and CDR2 SVGAGI come from the germline V gene. CDR3 region: CASSYRDRSYEQYF. In DNA form, the CDR3 reads TGTGCCAGCAGTTACCGGGACAGGTCCTACGAGCAGTACTTC.

This chain's CDR3 is CASSEVWTPGYTF. CDR3 sequence (DNA): TGTGCCAGCAGTGAGGTCTGGACACCTGGCTACACCTTC. The chain joins TRBV6-1 to TRBJ1-2; TRBD1 is a possible D gene (5 bases). The CDR3 is 13 amino acids. Germline V gene sequence: CDR1 MNHNS, CDR2 SASEGT. The germline V and J ends were trimmed by 3 bases and 7 bases, with 12 bases remaining between them.

The chain couples TRBV7-2 to TRBJ1-3; D is undetermined. V shed 8 bases and J shed 0 bases, with 8 bases lying between them. This CDR3 has 13 amino acids. Looked up from germline, CDR1 is SGHTA and CDR2 is FQGNSA. CDR3 amino acids: CASRGGSGNTIYF. CDR3 sequence (DNA): TGTGCCAGCCGTGGCGGCTCTGGAAACACCATATATTTT.

A note on this clone: Different DNA sequences within this sample yield the same CDR3. V usage is TRBV5-1 and J usage is TRBJ1-1; D is unclear. The germline CDR1 and CDR2 sequences are SGHRS and YFSETQ. With 0 bases removed from V and 1 base from J, the gap between germline ends came to 4 bases. The CDR3 loop spans 13 amino acids. This chain's CDR3 is CASSLGGNTEAFF. In DNA form, the CDR3 reads TGCGCCAGCAGCTTGGGAGGGAACACTGAAGCTTTCTTT. Supplemented by reference TRBV5-1 and TRBJ1-1, the full variable domain reads KAGVTQTPRYLIKTRGQQVTLSCSPISGHRSVSWYQQTPGQGLQFLFEYFSETQRNKGNFPGRFSGRQFSNSRSEMNVSTLELGDSALYLCASSLGGNTEAFFGQGTRLTVV.

This rearrangement joins TRBV9 to TRBJ2-5, with 12 bases matching TRBD2. The trim removed 0 bases at V and 4 bases at J, leaving 7 bases unmatched. The CDR3 consists of 17 residues. The germline gives CDR1 SGDLS, CDR2 YYNGEE. The CDR3 reads CASSVGPSGGARETQYF. The CDR3 DNA is TGTGCCAGCAGCGTAGGGCCTAGCGGGGGGGCGAGAGAGACCCAGTACTTC.

CDR3 DNA: TGTGCCAGCAGCTTATCTTTCGAACTAGCGGATTACAATGAGCAGTTCTTC. It specifies CASSLSFELADYNEQFF. This rearrangement joins TRBV13 to TRBJ2-1; TRBD2 agrees at 8 bases. The V and J ends lost 2 bases and 4 bases, in that order; junction bases with no gene match: 10. The CDR3 extends over 17 amino acids. Germline CDR1 is PRHDT and CDR2 is FYEKMQ (reference sequence).

This clone was detected only once. An end of the junction differs from the germline gene, which may be a read error. The J gene is TRBJ1-5, the V gene TRBV6-1; D is unclear. Germline CDR1 MNHNS, CDR2 SASEGT. The CDR3 spans 13 residues. The CDR3 sequence: CASSEVDLAPEHF. For the CDR3, the DNA is TGTGCCAGCAGTGAAGTTGATTTGGCGCCCGAGCATTTT.

V gene TRBV28 combines with J gene TRBJ2-7; D possibly corresponds to TRBD1 (7 bases). Germline V lookup: CDR1 MDHEN, CDR2 SYDVKM. V lost 5 bases and J lost 0, with 14 bases in between. This CDR3 is built from 15 residues. In DNA, the CDR3 is TGTGCCAGCAGTGGGGAGGACAGGCTCTCCTACGAGCAGTACTTC. Translation: CASSGEDRLSYEQYF.

This sequence joins TRBV6-1 and TRBJ2-5; D is possibly TRBD1 (6 bases). In germline, CDR1 is MNHNS, CDR2 SASEGT. The CDR3 is 13 residues long. V lost 6 bases and J 5 bases, leaving 13 bases between the germline ends. CDR3 protein: CASSRGLIETQYF. The CDR3 coding sequence is TGTGCCAGCAGCAGGGGTCTTATTGAGACCCAGTACTTC.

This clone has just one count. V is TRBV6-5 and J is TRBJ1-1; no reliable D call. The V gene lost 7 bases and the J gene lost 1 base, with 10 bases spanning the gap. This CDR3 contains 13 residues. Germline loops: CDR1 MNHEY, CDR2 SVGAGI. CDR3 bases: TGTGCCAGCACCGGTCGGGGGAACACTGAAGCTTTCTTT. Translating gives CASTGRGNTEAFF.

J is TRBJ2-1 and V is TRBV5-1; TRBD2 aligns across 8 bases. V lost 4 bases, J lost 4 bases, and 4 bases stayed unmatched. Germline assignment: CDR1 SGHRS and CDR2 YFSETQ. This CDR3 contains 14 residues. The CDR3 bases are TGCGCCAGCAGCGGCGGGGGGATTTACAATGAGCAGTTCTTC. Encoded protein: CASSGGGIYNEQFF.

J is TRBJ2-1 and V is TRBV7-9, with TRBD2 matching over 8 bases. V dropped 0 bases and J dropped 10; count of bases not matched to a gene: 11. CDR1 and CDR2 from the germline V gene are SEHNR and FQNEAQ (reference sequence). CDR3 length: 16 residues. The DNA of the CDR3 is TGTGCCAGCAGCTTAGCCTCCGCGGGAGGAGGAAACGAGCAGTTCTTC. It specifies CASSLASAGGGNEQFF.

The CDR3 here is CASSYSRTGGPYEQYF. The CDR3, as DNA: TGTGCCAGCAGTTACTCGAGGACAGGGGGCCCCTACGAGCAGTACTTC. The gene calls are TRBV6-5 and TRBJ2-7; 11 bases align to TRBD1. The CDR3 is 16 residues long. Germline CDR1 reads MNHEY; CDR2 reads SVGAGI. After removal of 0 bases from V and 2 bases from J, the junction contained 3 bases not matched to a gene.

V and J are TRBV30 and TRBJ2-3, with 7 bases that match TRBD2. The CDR3 runs 13 residues. Germline V gives CDR1 GTSNPN, CDR2 SVGIG (reference sequence). J lost 3 bases, V lost 4 bases, and 4 bases had no gene match. DNA of the CDR3: TGTGCCTGGACCGAGGGAGGGACAGATACGCAGTATTTT. Translation gives CAWTEGGTDTQYF.

This clone is a singleton in its sample. This rearrangement joins TRBV7-8 to TRBJ2-7; 10 positions agree with TRBD1. Germline-derived CDR1 and CDR2 are SGHVS and FQNEAQ. The CDR3 length is 16 residues. V dropped 2 bases and J dropped 5; count of bases not matched to a gene: 9. The chain's CDR3 is CASSLQDRGRFDEQYF. In DNA form, the CDR3 reads TGTGCCAGCAGCTTACAAGACAGGGGGCGCTTCGACGAGCAGTACTTC.

The chain employs TRBV10-3 and TRBJ2-7; 7 positions match TRBD1. From germline, CDR1 is ENHRY and CDR2 SYGVKD. This CDR3 is 13 amino acids long. V lost 4 bases to trimming and J lost 7 bases; unmatched junction nucleotides: 7. Here the CDR3 reads CAISAQGLGEQYF. DNA for the CDR3: TGTGCCATCAGTGCACAGGGGCTGGGTGAGCAGTACTTC.

The chain joins TRBV28 to TRBJ2-7, with 7 positions matching TRBD2. J was trimmed by 0 bases and V by 2 bases; bases with no gene match: 4. Germline V CDR1 and CDR2: MDHEN, SYDVKM. CDR3 length: 15 amino acids. CDR3 nucleotide sequence: TGTGCCAGCAGTTTACGGGGACTACCCTCCTACGAGCAGTACTTC. It codes for CASSLRGLPSYEQYF.

Here the CDR3 reads CASSFGTTNAYEQYF. The CDR3 DNA sequence: TGTGCCAGCAGCTTTGGGACTACGAATGCCTACGAGCAGTACTTC. The rearrangement links TRBV5-4 to TRBJ2-7, with 7 bases fitting TRBD2. V lost 2 bases to trimming and J lost 2 bases; unmatched junction nucleotides: 7. Germline assignment: CDR1 SGHNT and CDR2 YYREEE (reference sequence). The CDR3 length is 15 residues.

The chain uses TRBV9 and TRBJ1-6, with a possible D match to TRBD1 (5 bases). V dropped 4 bases and J dropped 8 bases, with 16 bases sitting between them. Per germline, CDR1 SGDLS and CDR2 YYNGEE. This CDR3 is 15 amino acids long. CDR3 sequence (DNA): TGTGCCAGCAGCCCGGCGGGGGATTGGTATTCACCCCTCCACTTT. This translates into CASSPAGDWYSPLHF.

V usage is TRBV7-2 and J usage is TRBJ2-3, with a tentative D call TRBD2 (5 bases). Germline assignment: CDR1 SGHTA and CDR2 FQGNSA. The CDR3 runs to 14 residues. V was trimmed by 5 bases and J by 3 bases, leaving 12 bases between them. The CDR3 region is CASSLAGATDTQYF. The CDR3 nucleotides are TGTGCCAGCAGCCTGGCGGGTGCGACAGATACGCAGTATTTT.

V is TRBV7-2 and J is TRBJ2-1; 7 nucleotides agree with TRBD1. From germline, CDR1 is SGHTA and CDR2 FQGNSA. The CDR3 has 15 amino acids. V gave up 5 bases and J gave up 2 bases; unmatched junction bases: 6. Here the CDR3 reads CASSLQGSAYNEQFF. The CDR3 region has the DNA TGTGCCAGCAGCCTACAGGGGTCGGCCTACAATGAGCAGTTCTTC.

The chain has TRBV28 and TRBJ2-4, with 8 bases identical to TRBD1. The V segment lost 5 bases and the J segment 1 base; nucleotides outside the gene matches: 1. Germline V gives CDR1 MDHEN, CDR2 SYDVKM. This CDR3 has 14 amino acids. The CDR3 bases are TGTGCCAGCAGTACAGGGGGGGCCAAAAACATTCAGTACTTC. It codes for CASSTGGAKNIQYF.

The chain uses TRBV5-1 and TRBJ2-7; TRBD2 aligns across 11 bases. J gave up 3 bases and V 4 bases, and 3 bases lay outside the gene matches. The germline gives CDR1 SGHRS, CDR2 YFSETQ. The CDR3 contains 14 residues. CDR3 nucleotides: TGCGCCAGCAGCGCGGGGACTAGCGGCTACGAGCAGTACTTC. It yields the protein CASSAGTSGYEQYF.

The chain couples TRBV15 to TRBJ2-4, with 8 bases lining up with TRBD1. The CDR3 covers 17 residues. Losses at the gene ends were 5 bases for V and 0 bases for J; bases not matched to a gene: 9. Germline assignment: CDR1 LNHNV and CDR2 YYDKDF (reference sequence). The CDR3 protein is CATSRHGTGLAKNIQYF. The CDR3 nucleotides read TGTGCCACCAGCCGTCACGGGACAGGATTAGCCAAAAACATTCAGTACTTC.

The V gene is TRBV5-6, the J gene TRBJ1-1, with 7 bases lining up with TRBD1. Losses at the gene ends were 3 bases for V and 5 bases for J; bases not matched to a gene: 4. Germline-derived CDR1 and CDR2 are SGHDT and YYEEEE. This CDR3 has 13 residues. CDR3 DNA: TGTGCCAGCAGCTCGACAGGGTGGACTGAAGCTTTCTTT. Translating it yields CASSSTGWTEAFF.

The chain couples TRBV5-1 to TRBJ2-5, with 7 bases that match TRBD1. CDR3 length: 15 residues. V was pared by 4 bases and J by 5 bases, with 11 bases of the junction left unmatched. CDR1 and CDR2 (germline): SGHRS, YFSETQ. CDR3 residues: CASSPGQRVGETQYF. Written as DNA, the CDR3 is TGCGCCAGCAGCCCGGGACAGAGGGTCGGGGAGACCCAGTACTTC.

This clone has a single count. V usage is TRBV7-9 and J usage is TRBJ1-1; 7 nucleotides match TRBD1. The germline V gene has CDR1 SEHNR and CDR2 FQNEAQ (reference sequence). The V and J ends lost 4 bases and 3 bases, in that order; junction bases with no gene match: 5. The CDR3 has 14 residues. The CDR3 loop is CASSYYQGDTEAFF. CDR3 DNA: TGTGCCAGCAGCTATTATCAGGGGGACACTGAAGCTTTCTTT.

The gene calls are TRBV11-2 and TRBJ1-1, with D maybe TRBD1 (6 bases). The CDR3 extends over 13 amino acids. The V end was cut by 3 bases, the J end by 2 bases, with 7 bases between. CDR1 is SGHAT, CDR2 FQNNGV, per germline. The CDR3 nucleotides read TGTGCCAGCAGCTTGGGGGCTAACACTGAAGCTTTCTTT. It specifies CASSLGANTEAFF.